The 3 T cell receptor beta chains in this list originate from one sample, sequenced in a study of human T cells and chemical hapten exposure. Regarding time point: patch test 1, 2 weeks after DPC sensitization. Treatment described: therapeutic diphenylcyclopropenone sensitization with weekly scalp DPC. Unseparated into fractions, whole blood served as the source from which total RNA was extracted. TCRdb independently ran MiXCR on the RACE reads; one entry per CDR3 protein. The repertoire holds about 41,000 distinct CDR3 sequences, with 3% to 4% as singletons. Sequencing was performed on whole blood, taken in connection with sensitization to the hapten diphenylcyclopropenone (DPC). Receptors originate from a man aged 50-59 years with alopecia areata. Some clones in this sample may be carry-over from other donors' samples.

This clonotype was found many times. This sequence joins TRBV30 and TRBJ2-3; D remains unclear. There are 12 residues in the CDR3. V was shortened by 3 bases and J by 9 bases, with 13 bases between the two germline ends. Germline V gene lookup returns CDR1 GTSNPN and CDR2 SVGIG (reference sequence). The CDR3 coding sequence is TGTGCCTGGAGGCCGAGCGTGGGGACGCAGTATTTT. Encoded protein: CAWRPSVGTQYF.

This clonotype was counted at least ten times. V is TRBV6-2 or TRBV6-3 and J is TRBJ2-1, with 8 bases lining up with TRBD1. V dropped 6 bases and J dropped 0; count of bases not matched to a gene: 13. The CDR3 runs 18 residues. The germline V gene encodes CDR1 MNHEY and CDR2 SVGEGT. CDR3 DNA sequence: TGTGCCAGCAGCGACAGGGGACGCGGGGCGGTCTCCTACAATGAGCAGTTCTTC. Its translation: CASSDRGRGAVSYNEQFF.

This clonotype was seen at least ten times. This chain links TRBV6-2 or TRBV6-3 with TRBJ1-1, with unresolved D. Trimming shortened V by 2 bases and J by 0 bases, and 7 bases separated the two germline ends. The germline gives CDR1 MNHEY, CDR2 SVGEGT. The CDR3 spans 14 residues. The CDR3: CASSYPIMNTEAFF. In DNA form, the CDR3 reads TGTGCCAGCAGTTACCCCATTATGAACACTGAAGCTTTCTTT.